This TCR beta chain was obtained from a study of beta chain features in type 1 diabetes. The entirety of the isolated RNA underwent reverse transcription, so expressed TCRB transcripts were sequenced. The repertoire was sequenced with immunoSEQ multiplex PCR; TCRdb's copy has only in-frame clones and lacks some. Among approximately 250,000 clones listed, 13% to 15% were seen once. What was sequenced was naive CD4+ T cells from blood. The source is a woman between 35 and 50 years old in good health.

The CDR3 sequence: CASSEQGENYGYTF. Written as DNA, the CDR3 is TGTGCCAGCTCAGAACAGGGCGAGAACTATGGCTACACCTTC. The J gene is TRBJ1-2, the V gene TRBV18; possible D gene TRBD1, 6 bases. Trimming pared 5 bases from V and 2 bases from J, leaving 12 bases between. This CDR3 has 14 amino acids. Germline V gives CDR1 KGHSH, CDR2 LQKENI.